This TCR beta chain was identified in a study of blood T cell repertoires in COVID-19. Turning to the study itself: Specimens from acute and convalescent COVID-19 originated in the United States, Italy and Spain.

The CDR3 is 17 amino acids. V dropped 4 bases and J dropped 3 bases, with 17 bases sitting between them. The germline gives CDR1 SGHNT, CDR2 YYREEE (reference sequence). Original handling: Estimates of nucleated cell counts were drawn from the amplification of reference gene primers. Clones were sequenced by immunoSEQ multiplex PCR, and TCRdb holds only the in-frame ones, with some missing. That table furnishes V, J and clone size, whereas the DNA furnished D and trimming. The sample shows about 98,000 clones, roughly 90% of them seen only once. Followed over time, Seattle patients had been enrolled while infection was active.

This receptor was identified in a woman aged 45-65 years with COVID-19, enrolled during active disease. The sequencing input was peripheral blood. The chain carries TRBV5-4 and TRBJ1-6; possible D gene TRBD1, 5 bases. CDR3 nucleotides: TGTGCCAGCAGCCTTGGCCGACAGAATAACTATAATTCACCCCTCCACTTT. It is translated as CASSLGRQNNYNSPLHF.